Listed here are 32 T cell receptor beta chains from one sample, sequenced in a study of chemoradiotherapy in HPV16-positive cancers. The repertoire was sequenced with immunoSEQ multiplex PCR; TCRdb's copy has only in-frame clones and lacks some. This sample has around 6,500 clones, with around 85% found just once. This material consisted of tumor tissue, taken from a patient who underwent chemoradiotherapy. The receptors shown here come from a human donor with HPV-associated anogenital cancer.

The chain combines TRBV7-8 with TRBJ1-1; TRBD1 matches 9 bases. The germline CDR1 and CDR2 sequences are SGHVS and FQNEAQ. The CDR3 sequence is 17 residues long. The J segment lost 3 bases and the V segment lost 4 bases, leaving 12 bases of the junction unmatched. For the CDR3, the DNA is TGTGCCAGCAGCTACCACCGGGACAGGGCCTGGGACACTGAAGCTTTCTTT. Translated, it gives CASSYHRDRAWDTEAFF.

V and J are TRBV9 and TRBJ1-2; D is possibly TRBD1 (5 bases). The germline gives CDR1 SGDLS, CDR2 YYNGEE. V was cut by 3 bases and J by 8 bases, with 17 bases left in between. This CDR3 is built from 14 residues. CDR3 protein: CASSAPEGYRGYTF. DNA for the CDR3: TGTGCCAGCAGCGCCCCTGAGGGGTATAGGGGCTACACCTTC.

The V gene is TRBV5-6, the J gene TRBJ1-2; 9 nucleotides line up with TRBD1. The V gene end was trimmed by 0 bases and the J gene end by 7 bases; junction bases not matched to a gene: 4. The germline gives CDR1 SGHDT, CDR2 YYEEEE. This CDR3 has 14 amino acids. The CDR3 sequence: CASSLAGDRAGYTF. The DNA for the CDR3 is TGTGCCAGCAGCTTGGCGGGGGACAGGGCTGGCTACACCTTC. Supplemented by reference TRBV5-6 and TRBJ1-2, the full variable domain reads DAGVTQSPTHLIKTRGQQVTLRCSPKSGHDTVSWYQQALGQGPQFIFQYYEEEERQRGNFPDRFSGHQFPNYSSELNVNALLLGDSALYLCASSLAGDRAGYTFGSGTRLTVV.

V is TRBV7-2 and J is TRBJ1-4; D gene uncertain. Between the trimmed V and J ends, which lost 5 bases and 8 bases, there was a span of 9 bases. The CDR3 is made up of 12 amino acids. CDR1 and CDR2 (germline): SGHTA, FQGNSA. The chain's CDR3 is CASSNPNEKLFF. In nucleotides, the CDR3 is TGTGCCAGCAGCAACCCAAACGAAAAACTGTTTTTT. Filled out from reference TRBV7-2 and TRBJ1-4, the complete variable domain reads GAGVSQSPSNKVTEKGKDVELRCDPISGHTALYWYRQSLGQGLEFLIYFQGNSAPDKSGLPSDRFSAERTGGSVSTLTIQRTQQEDSAVYLCASSNPNEKLFFGSGTQLSVL.

The rearrangement uses TRBV16 and TRBJ1-4; D not resolved. The CDR3 is made up of 13 amino acids. V dropped 5 bases and J dropped 6 bases, with 10 bases sitting between them. Germline-derived CDR1 and CDR2 are KGHSY and FQNENV. The CDR3 DNA follows: TGTGCCAGCAGCATGGTGGCGGATGAAAAACTGTTTTTT. It yields the protein CASSMVADEKLFF.

The V and J genes are TRBV4-1 and TRBJ2-6; 9 bases are shared with TRBD2. The CDR3 contains 18 residues. Germline CDR1 reads MGHRA; CDR2 reads YSYEKL. V was clipped by 0 bases and J by 2 bases; unmatched bases: 5. CDR3 region: CASSQDERGAAGANVLTF. CDR3 bases: TGCGCCAGCAGCCAAGATGAGCGGGGGGCGGCTGGGGCCAACGTCCTGACTTTC.

The CDR3, as DNA: TGTGCCAGTAGTATTCTGGGGACTCCGAGCTGGAACACTGAAGCTTTCTTT. Translated: CASSILGTPSWNTEAFF. This sequence joins TRBV19 and TRBJ1-1, with D possibly matching TRBD1 (5 bases). CDR1 and CDR2 from the germline V gene are LNHDA and SQIVND (reference sequence). CDR3 length: 17 amino acids. V shed 3 bases and J shed 1 base, with 18 bases lying between them.

CDR3 sequence reads: CAWSRQGIYGYTF. As DNA, the CDR3 is TGTGCCTGGAGTCGGCAGGGGATCTATGGCTACACCTTC. The rearrangement uses TRBV30 and TRBJ1-2; possible D gene TRBD1, 6 bases. Germline V gives CDR1 GTSNPN, CDR2 SVGIG (reference sequence). With 2 bases removed from V and 4 bases from J, the gap between germline ends came to 11 bases. This CDR3 has 13 residues.

Regarding this clone: At the DNA level, this CDR3 is encoded by other sequences in the same sample as well. The genes are TRBV23-1 and TRBJ1-1; D remains ambiguous. Being an ORF, TRBV23-1 has a function that is uncertain. The CDR3 runs 17 residues. V lost 2 bases, J lost 5 bases, and 21 bases lay in between. The CDR3 sequence is CASSQRRGWALGTEAFF. Written as DNA, the CDR3 is TGCGCCAGCAGTCAAAGGAGAGGTTGGGCTTTGGGGACTGAAGCTTTCTTT.

V is TRBV27 and J is TRBJ2-6; 8 bases line up with TRBD1. V trimming: 5 bases; J trimming: 4 bases; junction bases outside the gene matches: 10. This CDR3 comprises 17 residues. Germline assignment: CDR1 MNHEY and CDR2 SMNVEV (reference sequence). The CDR3 region has the DNA TGTGCCAGCAGTCCTTCGACAGGGGTTGCGGGGGCCAACGTCCTGACTTTC. Encoded protein: CASSPSTGVAGANVLTF.

The V and J genes are TRBV5-1 and TRBJ1-1, with 7 nucleotides matching TRBD1. Germline V lookup: CDR1 SGHRS, CDR2 YFSETQ. After removal of 2 bases from V and 1 base from J, the junction contained 5 bases not matched to a gene. The CDR3 sequence is 15 residues long. DNA for the CDR3: TGCGCCAGCAGCTTTACAGGGGAAGGGAACACTGAAGCTTTCTTT. It encodes CASSFTGEGNTEAFF.

This clone was seen a handful of times. V and J are TRBV5-4 and TRBJ1-4, with 7 bases fitting TRBD1. The CDR3 runs to 15 residues. V dropped 4 bases and J dropped 4; count of bases not matched to a gene: 7. CDR1 and CDR2 from the germline V gene are SGHNT and YYREEE (reference sequence). This CDR3 reads CASSTRTGGNEKLFF. The CDR3 DNA is TGTGCCAGCAGCACGCGGACAGGTGGTAATGAAAAACTGTTTTTT.

J is TRBJ2-6 and V is TRBV5-4; D is unclear. This CDR3 is built from 16 residues. The V gene's germline CDR1 is SGHNT and CDR2 YYREEE (reference sequence). V lost 0 bases to trimming and J lost 3 bases, with 10 bases between them. CDR3 bases: TGTGCCAGCAGCTTGGCGATTGGGGTTGGGGCCAACGTCCTGACTTTC. As protein: CASSLAIGVGANVLTF. The variable domain in full, with the rest retrieved from reference TRBV5-4 and TRBJ2-6, is ETGVTQSPTHLIKTRGQQVTLRCSSQSGHNTVSWYQQALGQGPQFIFQYYREEENGRGNFPPRFSGLQFPNYSSELNVNALELDDSALYLCASSLAIGVGANVLTFGAGSRLTVL.

The chain has TRBV2 and TRBJ1-2, with D uncertain. This CDR3 contains 14 residues. Trimming stripped 5 bases from V and 3 bases from J, with 13 bases between. Germline CDR1 SNHLY, CDR2 FYNNEI. CDR3 protein: CASSNLDGYYGYTF. In DNA, the CDR3 is TGTGCCAGCAGTAACTTAGACGGATACTATGGCTACACCTTC. Full variable domain (missing parts from reference TRBV2 and TRBJ1-2): EPEVTQTPSHQVTQMGQEVILRCVPISNHLYFYWYRQILGQKVEFLVSFYNNEISEKSEIFDDQFSVERPDGSNFTLKIRSTKLEDSAMYFCASSNLDGYYGYTFGSGTRLTVV.

This chain uses TRBV6-5 with TRBJ1-5, with 7 bases identical to TRBD1. Germline values: CDR1 MNHEY, CDR2 SVGAGI. J was trimmed by 6 bases and V by 4 bases; bases with no gene match: 9. The CDR3 is 15 residues long. The CDR3 loop reads CASSFRQGVLQPQHF. The CDR3, as DNA: TGTGCCAGCAGTTTTCGACAGGGAGTACTTCAGCCCCAGCATTTT.

The CDR3 sequence is CATSRNSVGRAGYTF. DNA of the CDR3: TGTGCCACCAGCAGAAACTCAGTCGGACGAGCGGGCTACACCTTC. The V call is TRBV15, the J call TRBJ1-2; the D is unclear. Germline V lookup: CDR1 LNHNV, CDR2 YYDKDF (reference sequence). V gave up 2 bases and J gave up 8 bases, with 18 bases separating them. The CDR3 length is 15 residues.

The rearrangement uses TRBV14 and TRBJ2-7; the D is unclear. The V gene lost 1 base and the J gene lost 6 bases, with 10 bases spanning the gap. CDR3 length: 13 amino acids. Per the germline V gene, CDR1 is SGHDN and CDR2 is FVKESK. The CDR3 DNA is TGTGCCAGCAGCCAAGCCCTCATGGGCGAGCAGTACTTC. Amino acid sequence: CASSQALMGEQYF.

The V call is TRBV7-2, the J call TRBJ2-3, with TRBD2 matching over 8 bases. Germline V gene lookup returns CDR1 SGHTA and CDR2 FQGNSA. The V and J ends lost 5 bases and 3 bases, in that order; junction bases with no gene match: 4. This CDR3 is built from 14 residues. In nucleotides, the CDR3 is TGTGCCAGCAGCGAGGGACTAGTGACAGATACGCAGTATTTT. This encodes CASSEGLVTDTQYF.

The chain has TRBV2 and TRBJ1-2; D may be TRBD1 (5 bases). The V gene's germline CDR1 is SNHLY and CDR2 FYNNEI. The CDR3 totals 12 residues. The V end lost 5 bases, the J end lost 4 bases, and 8 bases lay between the germline ends. CDR3 sequence (DNA): TGTGCCAGCAGTACGACAGTCTATGGCTACACCTTC. Translated: CASSTTVYGYTF. Combining the CDR3 with reference TRBV2 and TRBJ1-2 gives the whole variable domain EPEVTQTPSHQVTQMGQEVILRCVPISNHLYFYWYRQILGQKVEFLVSFYNNEISEKSEIFDDQFSVERPDGSNFTLKIRSTKLEDSAMYFCASSTTVYGYTFGSGTRLTVV.

In its sample, this clone was seen once. This chain joins TRBV19 and TRBJ1-1; no clear D gene. Per germline, CDR1 LNHDA and CDR2 SQIVND (reference sequence). This CDR3 contains 14 residues. V lost 4 bases to trimming and J lost 8 bases, with 17 bases between them. This CDR3 is CASSTLGMGGEAFF. The DNA of the CDR3 is TGTGCCAGTAGTACCCTGGGGATGGGTGGAGAAGCTTTCTTT. The variable domain in full, completed from reference TRBV19 and TRBJ1-1, reads DGGITQSPKYLFRKEGQNVTLSCEQNLNHDAMYWYRQDPGQGLRLIYYSQIVNDFQKGDIAEGYSVSREKKESFPLTVTSAQKNPTAFYLCASSTLGMGGEAFFGQGTRLTVV.

V and J are TRBV2 and TRBJ2-7; D might be TRBD1 (5 bases). CDR1 is SNHLY, CDR2 FYNNEI, per germline. The ends were cut back, 1 base at V and 4 bases at J, with 11 bases in the middle. There are 14 residues in the CDR3. CDR3 DNA sequence: TGTGCCAGCAGTGAAGTCACAGGCCAGTACGAGCAGTACTTC. Encoded protein: CASSEVTGQYEQYF.

V gene TRBV15 combines with J gene TRBJ1-1; D may be TRBD1 (6 bases). The V and J ends lost 5 bases and 1 base respectively, with 14 bases between them. The CDR3 covers 15 residues. Germline V lookup: CDR1 LNHNV, CDR2 YYDKDF (reference sequence). CDR3 in DNA: TGTGCCACCAGCGGGGGGAGGGGGTGGAACACTGAAGCTTTCTTT. This encodes CATSGGRGWNTEAFF.

The rearrangement joins TRBV18 to TRBJ2-7; D is unclear. The CDR3 length is 13 residues. Per germline, CDR1 KGHSH and CDR2 LQKENI. V lost 1 base and J lost 4, with 8 bases in between. CDR3 nucleotides: TGTGCCAGCTCACCACAAAGGACGTACGAGCAGTACTTC. Encoded protein: CASSPQRTYEQYF.

This clone turned up a few times. The chain carries TRBV28 and TRBJ2-7, with D perhaps TRBD1 or TRBD2 (5 bases each). There are 15 residues in the CDR3. Germline CDR1 reads MDHEN; CDR2 reads SYDVKM. V gave up 6 bases and J gave up 3 bases, with 18 bases separating them. The chain's CDR3 is CASRPGAAGNYEQYF. DNA for the CDR3: TGTGCCAGCAGACCTGGGGCCGCGGGTAACTACGAGCAGTACTTC.

This clone appeared once. The rearrangement links TRBV29-1 to TRBJ1-1; no definite D call. The germline V gene encodes CDR1 SQVTM and CDR2 ANQGSEA. The CDR3 is 12 residues long. Trimming removed 5 bases from V and 4 bases from J, with 11 bases in between. The CDR3 coding sequence is TGCAGCGTTTTTGGTGGGCGCACTGAAGCTTTCTTT. This gives the protein CSVFGGRTEAFF.

The genes are TRBV19 and TRBJ1-3, with D possibly TRBD1 on 5 matching bases. Deletions cut 2 bases from V and 0 bases from J, with 14 bases between. The CDR3 spans 17 residues. Germline V gene sequence: CDR1 LNHDA, CDR2 SQIVND (reference sequence). The CDR3, as DNA: TGTGCCAGTAGTATATCGGGACGCACGAACTCTGGAAACACCATATATTTT. Encoded protein: CASSISGRTNSGNTIYF.

CDR3 sequence: CASRTDRDREAFF. CDR3 DNA: TGCGCCAGCAGAACCGACAGGGATCGCGAGGCTTTCTTT. V gene TRBV5-1 combines with J gene TRBJ1-1, with 7 bases that match TRBD1. CDR3 length equals 13 residues. J lost 11 bases, V lost 5 bases, and 12 bases had no gene match. Germline V CDR1 and CDR2: SGHRS, YFSETQ.

The chain links TRBV10-3 to TRBJ1-1, with D possibly matching TRBD1 (6 bases). Germline V gene sequence: CDR1 ENHRY, CDR2 SYGVKD. This CDR3 has 14 amino acids. Trimming removed 0 bases at V and 6 bases at J, with 11 bases between. The CDR3, as DNA: TGTGCCATCAGTGAGTCGGGGGGCTCGGCTGAAGCTTTCTTT. This encodes CAISESGGSAEAFF.

The V call is TRBV18, the J call TRBJ2-7, with no clear D. The CDR3 length is 13 residues. Germline V lookup: CDR1 KGHSH, CDR2 LQKENI. V lost 3 bases, J lost 3 bases, and 9 bases lay in between. The CDR3 DNA sequence: TGTGCCAGCTCACCGTTGGACGGCTACGAGCAGTACTTC. This sequence encodes CASSPLDGYEQYF. The entire variable domain, with the rest obtained from reference TRBV18 and TRBJ2-7, is as follows: NAGVMQNPRHLVRRRGQEARLRCSPMKGHSHVYWYRQLPEEGLKFMVYLQKENIIDESGMPKERFSAEFPKEGPSILRIQQVVRGDSAAYFCASSPLDGYEQYFGPGTRLTVT.

J is TRBJ1-1 and V is TRBV5-4; D gene uncertain. Germline CDR1 and CDR2: SGHNT and YYREEE (reference sequence). V dropped 4 bases and J dropped 0 bases, with 7 bases sitting between them. This CDR3 spans 13 amino acids. The CDR3 DNA reads TGTGCCAGCAGCCTGGACGTGAACACTGAAGCTTTCTTT. As protein: CASSLDVNTEAFF.

This clone showed up just once. The chain uses TRBV7-8 and TRBJ1-4; D is undetermined. The CDR3 has 16 amino acids. The ends were cut back, 1 base at V and 5 bases at J, with 14 bases in the middle. CDR1 SGHVS and CDR2 FQNEAQ come from the germline V gene. This CDR3 is CASSLGGFRINEKLFF. CDR3 DNA sequence: TGTGCCAGCAGCTTAGGTGGGTTCCGGATAAATGAAAAACTGTTTTTT.

The rearrangement uses TRBV7-9 and TRBJ2-5; 8 nucleotides match TRBD1. This CDR3 region has 14 residues. Germline CDR1 reads SEHNR; CDR2 reads FQNEAQ (reference sequence). V shed 8 bases and J 2 bases; nucleotides not matched to a gene: 7. The CDR3 protein is CASATGGPQETQYF. In DNA, the CDR3 is TGTGCCAGCGCAACAGGGGGACCTCAAGAGACCCAGTACTTC.